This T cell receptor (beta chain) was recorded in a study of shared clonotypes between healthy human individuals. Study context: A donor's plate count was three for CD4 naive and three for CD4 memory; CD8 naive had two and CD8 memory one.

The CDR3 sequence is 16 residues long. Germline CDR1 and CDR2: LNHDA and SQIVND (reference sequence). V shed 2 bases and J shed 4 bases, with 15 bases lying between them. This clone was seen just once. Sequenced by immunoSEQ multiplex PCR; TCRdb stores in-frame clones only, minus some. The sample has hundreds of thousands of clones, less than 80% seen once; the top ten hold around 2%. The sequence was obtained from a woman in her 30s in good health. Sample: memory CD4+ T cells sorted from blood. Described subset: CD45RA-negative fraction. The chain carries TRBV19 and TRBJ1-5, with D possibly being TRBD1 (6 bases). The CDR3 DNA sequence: TGTGCCAGTAGTATATCGGGAGGGGGGGAAAATCAGCCCCAGCATTTT. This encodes CASSISGGGENQPQHF.